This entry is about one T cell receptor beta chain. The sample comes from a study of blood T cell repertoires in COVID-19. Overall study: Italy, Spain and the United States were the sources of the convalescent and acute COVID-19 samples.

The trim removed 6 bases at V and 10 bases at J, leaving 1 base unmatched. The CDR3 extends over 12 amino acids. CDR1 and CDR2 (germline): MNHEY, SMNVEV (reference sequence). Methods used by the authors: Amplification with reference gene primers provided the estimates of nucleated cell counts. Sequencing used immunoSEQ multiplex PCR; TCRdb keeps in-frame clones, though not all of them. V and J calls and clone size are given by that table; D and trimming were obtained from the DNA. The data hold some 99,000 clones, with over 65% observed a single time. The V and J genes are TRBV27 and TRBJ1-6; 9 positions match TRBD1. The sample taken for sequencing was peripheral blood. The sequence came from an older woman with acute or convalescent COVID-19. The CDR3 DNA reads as TGTGCCAGCAGGACAGGGGGGTCACCCCTCCACTTT. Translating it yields CASRTGGSPLHF.